Each of the 4 T cell receptor beta chains below was sequenced from the same sample in a study of preoperative IRX-2 immunotherapy in early breast cancer. TCRdb keeps only in-frame clones here, not all; method: immunoSEQ multiplex PCR. The table lists around 35,000 clones, more than 90% of them singletons. Treatment: preoperative locoregional IRX-2 cytokine immunotherapy. Sample collection occurred from a patient treated with IRX-2 immunotherapy. These receptors came from a human donor with breast cancer.

Points on this clone: One junction end does not reproduce the germline sequence, and a read error may be involved. J is TRBJ2-5 and V is TRBV7-7; D remains ambiguous. The CDR3 contains 14 residues. From germline, CDR1 is SSHAT and CDR2 FNYEAQ (reference sequence). The CDR3: CASSFTGYQETQYF. The CDR3 DNA follows: TGTGCTAGCAGCTTTACCGGGTACCAAGAGACCCAGTACTTC.

The gene calls are TRBV9 and TRBJ2-7; a possible D gene is TRBD2 (6 bases). CDR1 SGDLS and CDR2 YYNGEE come from the germline V gene. Trimming pared 3 bases from V and 0 bases from J, leaving 16 bases between. This CDR3 is 16 amino acids long. The CDR3 sequence is CASSGNRDSFSYEQYF. In DNA form, the CDR3 reads TGTGCCAGCAGCGGGAACCGGGACTCATTCTCCTACGAGCAGTACTTC.

In this sample, this clone turned up once. This sequence joins TRBV9 and TRBJ1-5; D call uncertain. Germline V gene lookup returns CDR1 SGDLS and CDR2 YYNGEE. CDR3 length: 15 residues. Trimming took 4 bases from V and 0 from J, leaving 11 bases between them. The CDR3 protein is CASSIDGVSNQPQHF. In DNA, the CDR3 is TGTGCCAGCAGCATAGACGGGGTTAGCAATCAGCCCCAGCATTTT. The full variable domain, with the rest looked up from reference TRBV9 and TRBJ1-5, is DSGVTQTPKHLITATGQRVTLRCSPRSGDLSVYWYQQSLDQGLQFLIQYYNGEERAKGNILERFSAQQFPDLHSELNLSSLELGDSALYFCASSIDGVSNQPQHFGDGTRLSIL.

The CDR3 DNA reads as TGTGCCACGGCGGGAGGGGGCAAAACCTACGAGCAGTACTTC. It codes for CATAGGGKTYEQYF. This chain uses TRBV27 with TRBJ2-7, with TRBD2 matching over 9 bases. The CDR3 sequence is 14 residues long. J gave up 2 bases and V 10 bases, and 9 bases lay outside the gene matches. CDR1 is MNHEY, CDR2 SMNVEV, per germline (reference sequence).